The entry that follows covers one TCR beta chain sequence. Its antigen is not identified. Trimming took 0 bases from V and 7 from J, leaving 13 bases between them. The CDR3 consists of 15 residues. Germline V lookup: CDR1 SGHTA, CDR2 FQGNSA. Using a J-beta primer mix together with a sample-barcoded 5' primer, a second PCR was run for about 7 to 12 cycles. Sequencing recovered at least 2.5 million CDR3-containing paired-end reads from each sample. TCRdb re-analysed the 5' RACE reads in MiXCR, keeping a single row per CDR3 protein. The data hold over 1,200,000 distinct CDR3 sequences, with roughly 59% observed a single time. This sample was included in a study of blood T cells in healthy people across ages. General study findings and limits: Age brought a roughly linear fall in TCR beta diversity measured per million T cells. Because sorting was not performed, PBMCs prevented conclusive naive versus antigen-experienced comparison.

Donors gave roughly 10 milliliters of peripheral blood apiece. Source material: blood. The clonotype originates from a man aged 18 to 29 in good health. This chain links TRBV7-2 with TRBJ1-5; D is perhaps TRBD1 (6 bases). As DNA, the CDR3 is TGTGCCAGCAGCTTAGCGAGTCCCGGGGGCCAGCCCCAGCATTTT. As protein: CASSLASPGGQPQHF.